The 3 T cell receptor beta chains listed next were all sequenced from one sample in a study of shared clonotypes between healthy human individuals. Clones were sequenced by immunoSEQ multiplex PCR, and TCRdb holds only the in-frame ones, with some missing. The data contain a few million clones, less than 95% of them singletons. Sequencing was done on a sample of naive CD4+ T cells from PBMCs. Described subset: CD45RA+ positively selected. The receptors originated from a man between 18 and 29 years old in good health. Some clones in this sample may be carry-over from other donors' samples.

This chain links TRBV6-5 with TRBJ2-5; tentatively, D is TRBD1 (6 bases). The CDR3 is 14 residues long. Germline V CDR1 and CDR2: MNHEY, SVGAGI. Deletions cut 2 bases from V and 5 bases from J, with 12 bases between. The CDR3, as DNA: TGTGCCAGCAGTTACGGGACATCGGACGAGACCCAGTACTTC. It yields the protein CASSYGTSDETQYF.

The chain recombines TRBV5-1 with TRBJ2-7; 12 bases are shared with TRBD2. The CDR3 has 20 amino acids. In germline, CDR1 is SGHRS, CDR2 YFSETQ. With V trimmed by 3 bases and J by 0 bases, 16 bases remained unmatched. CDR3 loop: CASSSGTSGFTRTSSYEQYF. The CDR3 DNA sequence: TGCGCCAGCAGCTCCGGGACTAGCGGGTTCACTCGGACTAGCTCCTACGAGCAGTACTTC.

The chain has TRBV28 and TRBJ2-1; D ambiguous. This CDR3 spans 17 amino acids. Germline CDR1 reads MDHEN; CDR2 reads SYDVKM. V lost 11 bases to trimming and J lost 0 bases, with 23 bases between them. CDR3 nucleotides: TGTGCCTGTCAGACCGGGTCCCTCCCTAGCTCCTACAATGAGCAGTTCTTC. This gives the protein CACQTGSLPSSYNEQFF.